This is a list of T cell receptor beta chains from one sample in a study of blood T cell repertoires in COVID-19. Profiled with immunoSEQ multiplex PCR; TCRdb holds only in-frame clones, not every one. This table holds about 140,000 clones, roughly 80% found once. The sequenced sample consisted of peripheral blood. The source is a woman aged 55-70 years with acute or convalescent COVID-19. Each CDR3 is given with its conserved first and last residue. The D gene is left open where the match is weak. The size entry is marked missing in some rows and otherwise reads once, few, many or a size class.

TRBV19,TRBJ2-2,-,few,CASSPGDYADRGTGELFF,TGTGCCAGTAGTCCCGGGGACTACGCGGATAGGGGGACCGGGGAGCTGTTTTTT
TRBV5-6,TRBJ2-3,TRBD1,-,CASSRVDRGRDTQYF,TGTGCCAGCAGCCGCGTAGACAGGGGGCGAGATACGCAGTATTTT
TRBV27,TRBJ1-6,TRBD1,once,CASRGTGSNSPLHF,TGTGCCAGCAGGGGGACAGGGAGTAATTCACCCCTCCACTTT
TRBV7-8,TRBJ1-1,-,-,CASSLSSGNTEAFF,TGTGCCAGCAGCCTCTCCAGCGGGAACACTGAAGCTTTCTTT
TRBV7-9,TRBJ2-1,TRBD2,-,CASSLAGLAGGPRANEQFF,TGTGCCAGCAGCTTAGCCGGACTAGCGGGAGGGCCTCGGGCCAATGAGCAGTTCTTC
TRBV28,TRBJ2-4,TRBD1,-,CASTLPGTGKNIQYF,TGTGCCAGCACCCTCCCCGGGACAGGCAAAAACATTCAGTACTTC
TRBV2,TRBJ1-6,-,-,CASRLKENSPLHF,TGTGCCAGCAGATTGAAAGAGAATTCACCCCTCCACTTT
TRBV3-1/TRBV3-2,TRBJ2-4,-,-,CANCPGQAKNIQYF,TGTGCCAACTGCCCGGGTCAGGCCAAAAACATTCAGTACTTC
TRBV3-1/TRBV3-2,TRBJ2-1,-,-,CASSQGATLTEQFF,TGTGCCAGCAGCCAAGGGGCTACTCTGACGGAGCAGTTCTTC
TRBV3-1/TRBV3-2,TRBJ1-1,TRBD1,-,CASSQVNRGNTEAFF,TGTGCCAGCAGCCAAGTTAACAGGGGGAACACTGAAGCTTTCTTT
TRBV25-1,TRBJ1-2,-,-,CASSDGPGYTF,TGTGCCAGCAGTGACGGTCCTGGCTACACCTTC
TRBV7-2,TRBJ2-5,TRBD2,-,CASSPGGTSGVSQETQYF,TGTGCCAGCAGCCCGGGGGGGACTAGCGGAGTTTCCCAAGAGACCCAGTACTTC
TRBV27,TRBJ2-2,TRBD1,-,CASRPWDRDTGELFF,TGTGCCAGCCGTCCTTGGGACAGGGACACCGGGGAGCTGTTTTTT
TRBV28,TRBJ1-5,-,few,CASRSGINQPQHF,TGTGCCAGCAGGTCGGGAATAAATCAGCCCCAGCATTTT
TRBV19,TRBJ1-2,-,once,CASSERTGNYGYTF,TGTGCCAGTAGTGAAAGGACGGGAAACTATGGCTACACCTTC
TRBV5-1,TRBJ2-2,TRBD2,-,CASRTSGDVGELFF,TGCGCCAGCCGGACTAGCGGGGATGTCGGGGAGCTGTTTTTT
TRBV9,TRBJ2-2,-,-,CASSVGPGTGELFF,TGTGCCAGCAGCGTAGGTCCCGGCACCGGGGAGCTGTTTTTT
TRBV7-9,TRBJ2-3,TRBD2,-,CASSLLSTSDTDTQYF,TGTGCCAGCAGCTTACTTTCGACTAGCGACACAGATACGCAGTATTTT
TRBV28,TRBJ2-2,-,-,CASSSLPPGELFF,TGTGCCAGCAGTTCTCTTCCCCCCGGGGAGCTGTTTTTT
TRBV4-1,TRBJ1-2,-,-,CASSQGLGDPRRWTYGYTF,TGCGCCAGCAGCCAAGGTCTCGGGGATCCGCGACGATGGACTTATGGCTACACCTTC
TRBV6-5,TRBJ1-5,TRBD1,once,CASRATGWHQPQHF,TGTGCCAGCAGGGCGACAGGGTGGCATCAGCCCCAGCATTTT
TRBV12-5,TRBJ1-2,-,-,CASGTPPGWTF,TGTGCTAGTGGAACCCCCCCAGGGTGGACCTTC
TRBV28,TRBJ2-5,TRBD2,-,CASSPIRLAGGETQYF,TGTGCCAGCAGTCCCATCCGACTAGCTGGGGGAGAGACCCAGTACTTC